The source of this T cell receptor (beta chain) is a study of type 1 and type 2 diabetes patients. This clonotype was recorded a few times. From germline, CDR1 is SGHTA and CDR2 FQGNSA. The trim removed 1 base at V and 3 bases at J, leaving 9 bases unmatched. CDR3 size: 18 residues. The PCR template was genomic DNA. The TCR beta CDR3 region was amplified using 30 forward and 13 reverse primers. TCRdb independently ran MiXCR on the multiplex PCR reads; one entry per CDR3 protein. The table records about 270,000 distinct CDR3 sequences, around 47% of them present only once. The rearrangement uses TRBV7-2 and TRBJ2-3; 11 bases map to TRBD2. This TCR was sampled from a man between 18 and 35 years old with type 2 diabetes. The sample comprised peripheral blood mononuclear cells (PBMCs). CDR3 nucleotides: TGTGCCAGCAGCTTAGTCGTTAGCGGGGGGGCCTGGACAGATACGCAGTATTTT. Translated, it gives CASSLVVSGGAWTDTQYF.